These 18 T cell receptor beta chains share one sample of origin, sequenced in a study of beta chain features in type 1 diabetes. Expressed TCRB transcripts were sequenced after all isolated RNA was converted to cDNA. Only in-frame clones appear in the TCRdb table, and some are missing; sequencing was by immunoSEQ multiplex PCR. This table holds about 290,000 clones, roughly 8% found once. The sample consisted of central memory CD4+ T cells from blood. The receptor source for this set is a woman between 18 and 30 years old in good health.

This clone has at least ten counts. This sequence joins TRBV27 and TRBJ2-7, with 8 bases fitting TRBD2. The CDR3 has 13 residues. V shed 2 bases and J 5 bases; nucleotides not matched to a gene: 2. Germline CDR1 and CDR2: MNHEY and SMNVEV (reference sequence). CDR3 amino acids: CASSLRGGHEQYV. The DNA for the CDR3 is TGTGCCAGCAGTTTACGGGGGGGGCACGAGCAGTACGTC.

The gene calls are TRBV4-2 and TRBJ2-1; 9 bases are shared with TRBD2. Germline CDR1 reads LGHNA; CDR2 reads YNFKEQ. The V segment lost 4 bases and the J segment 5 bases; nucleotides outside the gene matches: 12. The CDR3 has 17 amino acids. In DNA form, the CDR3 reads TGTGCCAGCAGCCGTCGCTTCGCGGGGGGGCCGAACAATGAGCAGTTCTTC. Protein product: CASSRRFAGGPNNEQFF.

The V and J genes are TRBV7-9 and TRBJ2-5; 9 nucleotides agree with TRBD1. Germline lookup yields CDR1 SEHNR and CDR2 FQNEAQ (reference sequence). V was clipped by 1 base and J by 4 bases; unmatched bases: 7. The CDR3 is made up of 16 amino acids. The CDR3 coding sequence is TGTGCCAGCAGCTTAGGGGACAGGGCAGGAGGAGAGACCCAGTACTTC. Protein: CASSLGDRAGGETQYF.

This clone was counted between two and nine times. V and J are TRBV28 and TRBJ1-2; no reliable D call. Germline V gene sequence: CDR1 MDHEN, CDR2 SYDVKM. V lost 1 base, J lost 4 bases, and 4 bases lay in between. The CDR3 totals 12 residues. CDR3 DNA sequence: TGTGCCAGCAGTTTATTACCCTATGGCTACACCTTC. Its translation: CASSLLPYGYTF.

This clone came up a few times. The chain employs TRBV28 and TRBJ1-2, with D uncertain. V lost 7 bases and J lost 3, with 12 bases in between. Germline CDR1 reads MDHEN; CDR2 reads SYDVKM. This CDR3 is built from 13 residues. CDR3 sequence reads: CASTTGGDYGYTF. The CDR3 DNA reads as TGTGCCAGCACCACCGGTGGGGACTATGGCTACACCTTC.

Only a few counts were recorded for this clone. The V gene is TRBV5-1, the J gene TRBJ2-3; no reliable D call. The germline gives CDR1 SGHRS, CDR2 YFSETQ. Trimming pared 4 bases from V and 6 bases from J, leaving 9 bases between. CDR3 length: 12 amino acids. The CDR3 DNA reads TGCGCCAGCAGCCCCAGTTTGGATACGCAGTATTTT. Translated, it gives CASSPSLDTQYF.

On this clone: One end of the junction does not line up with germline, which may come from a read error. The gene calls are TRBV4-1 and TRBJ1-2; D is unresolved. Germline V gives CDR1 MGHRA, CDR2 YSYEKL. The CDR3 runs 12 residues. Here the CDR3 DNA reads TGTGCCAGCAGCCAAGATGCATTTGGCTACACCTTC. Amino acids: CASSQDAFGYTF.

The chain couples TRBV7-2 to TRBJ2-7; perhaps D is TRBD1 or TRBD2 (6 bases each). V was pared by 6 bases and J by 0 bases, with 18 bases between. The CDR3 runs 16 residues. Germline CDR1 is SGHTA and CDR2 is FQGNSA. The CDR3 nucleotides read TGTGCCAGCAGTATCCAAGGGGGGAGCCGCTCCTACGAGCAGTACTTC. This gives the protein CASSIQGGSRSYEQYF.

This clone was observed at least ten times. The CDR3 region has the DNA TGTGCCAGCAGCTTAAGAGGGTCACCTGACAATGAGCAGTTCTTC. Translated, it gives CASSLRGSPDNEQFF. The chain links TRBV7-6 to TRBJ2-1; D is possibly TRBD2 (5 bases). The germline gives CDR1 SGHVS, CDR2 FNYEAQ. This CDR3 region has 15 residues. V was cut by 2 bases and J by 5 bases, with 13 bases left in between.

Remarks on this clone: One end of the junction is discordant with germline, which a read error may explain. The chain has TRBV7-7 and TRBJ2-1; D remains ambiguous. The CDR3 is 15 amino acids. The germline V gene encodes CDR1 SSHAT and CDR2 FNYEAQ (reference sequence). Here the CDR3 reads CASSYDLSSYNEQFF. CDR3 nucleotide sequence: TGTGCTAGCAGTTACGACTTGAGCTCCTACAATGAGCAGTTCTTC.

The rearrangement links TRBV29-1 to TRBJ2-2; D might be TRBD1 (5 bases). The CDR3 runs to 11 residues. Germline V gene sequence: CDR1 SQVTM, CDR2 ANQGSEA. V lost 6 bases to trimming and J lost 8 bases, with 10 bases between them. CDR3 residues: CSVTTVGELFF. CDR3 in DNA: TGCAGCGTCACGACAGTGGGGGAGCTGTTTTTT.

The CDR3 loop is CASSQTGRESYEQYF. DNA of the CDR3: TGCGCCAGCAGCCAAACAGGGAGGGAATCCTACGAGCAGTACTTC. The rearrangement uses TRBV4-3 and TRBJ2-7; D perhaps matches TRBD2 (7 bases). CDR3 length equals 15 residues. V gave up 2 bases and J gave up 1 base, with 12 bases separating them. Germline CDR1 LGHNA, CDR2 YSLEER.

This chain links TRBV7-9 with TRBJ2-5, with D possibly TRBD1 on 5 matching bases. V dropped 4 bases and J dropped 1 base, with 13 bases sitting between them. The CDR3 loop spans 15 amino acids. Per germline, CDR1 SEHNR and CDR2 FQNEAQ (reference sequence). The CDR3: CASSSYGQLQETQYF. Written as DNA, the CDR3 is TGTGCCAGCAGCTCCTACGGACAACTCCAAGAGACCCAGTACTTC.

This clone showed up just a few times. The CDR3 loop is CASGTGGGNQPQHF. In nucleotides, the CDR3 is TGTGCCAGCGGCACGGGTGGAGGCAATCAGCCCCAGCATTTT. The genes are TRBV28 and TRBJ1-5; D is undetermined. This CDR3 region has 14 residues. With 8 bases removed from V and 2 bases from J, the gap between germline ends came to 13 bases. CDR1 is MDHEN, CDR2 SYDVKM, per germline.

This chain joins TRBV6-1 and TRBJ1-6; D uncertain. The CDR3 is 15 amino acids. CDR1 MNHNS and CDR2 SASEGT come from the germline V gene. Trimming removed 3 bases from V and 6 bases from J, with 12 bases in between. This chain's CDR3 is CASSEYGRFNSPLHF. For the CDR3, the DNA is TGTGCCAGCAGTGAGTACGGACGATTTAATTCACCCCTCCACTTT.

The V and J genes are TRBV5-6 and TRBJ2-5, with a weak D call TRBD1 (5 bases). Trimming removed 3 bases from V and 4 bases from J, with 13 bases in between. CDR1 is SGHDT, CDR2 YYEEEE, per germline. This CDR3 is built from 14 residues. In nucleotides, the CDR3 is TGTGCCAGCAGCTCGACAGTGGACGTAGAGACCCAGTACTTC. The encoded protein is CASSSTVDVETQYF.

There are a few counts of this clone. The CDR3 DNA reads TGTGCCAGCAGTTACTACACTAGCGGGAGTTTCAATGAGCAGTTCTTC. Its translation is CASSYYTSGSFNEQFF. The rearrangement joins TRBV6-5 to TRBJ2-1; 11 nucleotides agree with TRBD2. Trimming removed 1 base from V and 6 bases from J; junction bases left unmatched: 5. Germline CDR1 MNHEY, CDR2 SVGAGI. The CDR3 totals 16 residues.

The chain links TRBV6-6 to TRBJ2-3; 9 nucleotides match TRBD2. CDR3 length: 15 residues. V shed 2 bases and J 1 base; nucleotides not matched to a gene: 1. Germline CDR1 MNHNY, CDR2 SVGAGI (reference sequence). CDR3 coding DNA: TGTGCCAGCAGTTACAGGACTAGCGGCACAGATACGCAGTATTTT. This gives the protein CASSYRTSGTDTQYF.